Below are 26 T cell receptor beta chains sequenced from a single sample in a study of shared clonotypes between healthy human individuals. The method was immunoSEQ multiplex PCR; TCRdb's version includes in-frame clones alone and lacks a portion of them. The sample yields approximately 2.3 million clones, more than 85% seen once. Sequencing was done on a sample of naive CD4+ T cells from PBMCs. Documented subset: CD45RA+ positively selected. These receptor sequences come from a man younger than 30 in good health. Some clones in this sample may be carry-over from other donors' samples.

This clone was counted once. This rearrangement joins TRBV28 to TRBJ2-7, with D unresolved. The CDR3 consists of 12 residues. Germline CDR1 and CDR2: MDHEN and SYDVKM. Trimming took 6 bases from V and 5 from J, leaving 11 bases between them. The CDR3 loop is CASRGNHHEQYF. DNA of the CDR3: TGTGCCAGCAGGGGGAACCACCACGAGCAGTACTTC.

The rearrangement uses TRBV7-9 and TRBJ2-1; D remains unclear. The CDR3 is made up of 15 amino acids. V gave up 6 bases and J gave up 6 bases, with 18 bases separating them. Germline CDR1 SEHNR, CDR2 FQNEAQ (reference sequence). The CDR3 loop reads CASSSLREGGNEQFF. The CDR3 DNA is TGTGCCAGCAGTTCCCTAAGGGAAGGTGGCAATGAGCAGTTCTTC.

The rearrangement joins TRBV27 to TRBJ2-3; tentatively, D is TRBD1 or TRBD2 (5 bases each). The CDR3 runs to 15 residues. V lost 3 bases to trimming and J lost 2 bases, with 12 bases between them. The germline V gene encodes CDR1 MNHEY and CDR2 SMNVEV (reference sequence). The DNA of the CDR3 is TGTGCCAGCAGTTTCCGGGACGGGACCACAGATACGCAGTATTTT. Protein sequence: CASSFRDGTTDTQYF.

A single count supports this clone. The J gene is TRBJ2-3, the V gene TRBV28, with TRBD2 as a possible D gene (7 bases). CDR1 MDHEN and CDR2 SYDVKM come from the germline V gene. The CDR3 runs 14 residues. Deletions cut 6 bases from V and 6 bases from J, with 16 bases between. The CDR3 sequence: CASSQGGVMDTQYF. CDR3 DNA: TGTGCCAGCAGCCAAGGGGGGGTTATGGATACGCAGTATTTT.

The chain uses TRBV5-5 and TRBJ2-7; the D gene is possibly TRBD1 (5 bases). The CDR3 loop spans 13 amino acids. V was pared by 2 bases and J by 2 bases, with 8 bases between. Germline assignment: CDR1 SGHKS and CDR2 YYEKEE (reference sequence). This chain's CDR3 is CASSFLGPYEQYF. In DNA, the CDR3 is TGTGCCAGCAGCTTCCTGGGGCCCTACGAGCAGTACTTC.

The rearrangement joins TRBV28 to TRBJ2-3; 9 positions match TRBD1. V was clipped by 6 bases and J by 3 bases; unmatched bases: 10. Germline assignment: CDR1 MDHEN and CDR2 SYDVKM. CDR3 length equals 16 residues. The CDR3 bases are TGTGCCAGCAGCCGAAGCGGGACAGGGAGGACAGATACGCAGTATTTT. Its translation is CASSRSGTGRTDTQYF.

The CDR3: CASSPGGLASYYEQYF. The CDR3 DNA reads as TGTGCCAGCAGCCCGGGGGGACTAGCGTCTTACTACGAGCAGTACTTC. This chain uses TRBV7-2 with TRBJ2-7, with 10 bases fitting TRBD2. The CDR3 sequence is 16 residues long. Germline V gene data show CDR1 as SGHTA and CDR2 as FQGNSA. V was pared by 5 bases and J by 3 bases, with 10 bases of the junction left unmatched.

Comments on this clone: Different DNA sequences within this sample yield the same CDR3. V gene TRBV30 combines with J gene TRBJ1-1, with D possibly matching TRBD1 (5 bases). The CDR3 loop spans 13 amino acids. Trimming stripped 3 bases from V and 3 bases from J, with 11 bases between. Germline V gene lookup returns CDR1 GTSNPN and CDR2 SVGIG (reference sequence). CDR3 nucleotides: TGTGCCTGGAGCCGGGGGGGGGACACTGAAGCTTTCTTT. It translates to CAWSRGGDTEAFF.

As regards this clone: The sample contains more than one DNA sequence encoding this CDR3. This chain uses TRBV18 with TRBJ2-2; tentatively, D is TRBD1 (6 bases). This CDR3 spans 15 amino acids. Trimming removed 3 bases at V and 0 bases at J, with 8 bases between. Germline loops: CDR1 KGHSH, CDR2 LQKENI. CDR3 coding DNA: TGTGCCAGCTCACCCGGGACACCGAACACCGGGGAGCTGTTTTTT. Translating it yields CASSPGTPNTGELFF.

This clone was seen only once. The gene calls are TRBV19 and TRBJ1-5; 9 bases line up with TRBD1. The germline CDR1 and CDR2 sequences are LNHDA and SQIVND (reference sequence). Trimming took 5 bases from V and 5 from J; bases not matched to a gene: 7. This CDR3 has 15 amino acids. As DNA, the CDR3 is TGTGCCAGTAGTCCTAGGGACAGGGATTATCAGCCCCAGCATTTT. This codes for CASSPRDRDYQPQHF.

This chain's CDR3 is CASSESYEQYF. The CDR3 DNA sequence: TGTGCCAGCAGCGAATCCTACGAGCAGTACTTC. The chain combines TRBV7-9 with TRBJ2-7; D not resolved. Germline V gene sequence: CDR1 SEHNR, CDR2 FQNEAQ (reference sequence). This CDR3 is 11 amino acids long. V dropped 5 bases and J dropped 1 base, with 3 bases sitting between them.

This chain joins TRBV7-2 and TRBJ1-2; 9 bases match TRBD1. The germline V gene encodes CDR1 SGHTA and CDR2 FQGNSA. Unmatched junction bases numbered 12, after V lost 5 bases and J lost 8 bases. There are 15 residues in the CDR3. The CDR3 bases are TGTGCCAGCAGCGTAAACAGGGGGCCCACTGGGGGCTACACCTTC. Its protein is CASSVNRGPTGGYTF. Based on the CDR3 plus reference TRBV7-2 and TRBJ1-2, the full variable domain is GAGVSQSPSNKVTEKGKDVELRCDPISGHTALYWYRQSLGQGLEFLIYFQGNSAPDKSGLPSDRFSAERTGGSVSTLTIQRTQQEDSAVYLCASSVNRGPTGGYTFGSGTRLTVV.

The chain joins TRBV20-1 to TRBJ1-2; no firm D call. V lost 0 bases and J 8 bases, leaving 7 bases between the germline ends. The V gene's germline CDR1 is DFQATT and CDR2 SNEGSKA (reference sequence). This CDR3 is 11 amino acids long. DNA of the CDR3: TGCAGTGCTAGAGATGTCTTGGGCTACACCTTC. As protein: CSARDVLGYTF.

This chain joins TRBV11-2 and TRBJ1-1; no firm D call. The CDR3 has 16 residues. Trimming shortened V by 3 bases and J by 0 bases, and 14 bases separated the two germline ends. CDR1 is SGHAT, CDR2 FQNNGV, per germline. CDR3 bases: TGTGCCAGCAGCTTGGGGTTAGGTGATATGAACACTGAAGCTTTCTTT. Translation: CASSLGLGDMNTEAFF.

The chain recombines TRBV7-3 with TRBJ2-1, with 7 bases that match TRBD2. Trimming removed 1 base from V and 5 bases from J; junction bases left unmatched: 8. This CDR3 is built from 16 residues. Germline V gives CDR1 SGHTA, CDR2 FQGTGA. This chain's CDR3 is CASSLIGGSNHNEQFF. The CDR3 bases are TGTGCCAGCAGCTTAATCGGCGGGAGTAACCACAATGAGCAGTTCTTC.

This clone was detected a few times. CDR3 bases: TGTGCCAATGGACAGGGTGGGTACGAGCAGTACTTC. Protein sequence: CANGQGGYEQYF. This chain uses TRBV10-3 with TRBJ2-7; 8 bases line up with TRBD1. The germline gives CDR1 ENHRY, CDR2 SYGVKD. Trimming removed 10 bases from V and 4 bases from J; junction bases left unmatched: 6. This CDR3 spans 12 amino acids.

The CDR3 loop reads CATSSQTRTYNEQFF. DNA of the CDR3: TGTGCCACCAGCAGCCAGACTAGAACTTACAATGAGCAGTTCTTC. V gene TRBV15 combines with J gene TRBJ2-1, with TRBD2 as a possible D gene (6 bases). Germline assignment: CDR1 LNHNV and CDR2 YYDKDF (reference sequence). CDR3 length equals 15 residues. The V end lost 3 bases, the J end lost 4 bases, and 13 bases lay between the germline ends.

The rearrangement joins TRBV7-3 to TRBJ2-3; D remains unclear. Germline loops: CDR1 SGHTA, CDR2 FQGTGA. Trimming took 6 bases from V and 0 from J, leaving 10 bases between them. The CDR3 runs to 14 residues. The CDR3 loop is CASSSSASTDTQYF. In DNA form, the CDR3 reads TGTGCCAGCAGTTCGTCAGCTAGCACAGATACGCAGTATTTT.

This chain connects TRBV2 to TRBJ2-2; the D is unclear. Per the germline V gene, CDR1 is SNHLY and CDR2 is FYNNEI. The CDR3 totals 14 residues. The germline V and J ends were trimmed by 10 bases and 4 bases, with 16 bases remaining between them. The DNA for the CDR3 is TGTGCCACCCTCGACTCTCGAAGCACCGGGGAGCTGTTTTTT. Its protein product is CATLDSRSTGELFF.

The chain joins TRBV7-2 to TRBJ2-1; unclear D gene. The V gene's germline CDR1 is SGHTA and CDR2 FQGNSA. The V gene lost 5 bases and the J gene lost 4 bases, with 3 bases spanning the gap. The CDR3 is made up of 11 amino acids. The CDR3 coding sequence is TGTGCCAGCAGCAATTACAATGAGCAGTTCTTC. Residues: CASSNYNEQFF.

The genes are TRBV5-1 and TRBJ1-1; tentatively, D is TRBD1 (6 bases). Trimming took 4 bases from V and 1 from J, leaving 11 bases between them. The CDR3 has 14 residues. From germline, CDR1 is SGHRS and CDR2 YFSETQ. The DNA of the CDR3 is TGCGCCAGCAGCCGCGGGGGGCAGAACACTGAAGCTTTCTTT. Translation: CASSRGGQNTEAFF. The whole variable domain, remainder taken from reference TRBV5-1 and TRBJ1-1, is KAGVTQTPRYLIKTRGQQVTLSCSPISGHRSVSWYQQTPGQGLQFLFEYFSETQRNKGNFPGRFSGRQFSNSRSEMNVSTLELGDSALYLCASSRGGQNTEAFFGQGTRLTVV.

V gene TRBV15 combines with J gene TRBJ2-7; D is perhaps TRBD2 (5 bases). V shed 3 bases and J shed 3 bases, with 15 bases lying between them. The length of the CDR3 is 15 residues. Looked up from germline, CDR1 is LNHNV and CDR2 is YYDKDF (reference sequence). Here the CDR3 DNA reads TGTGCCACCAGCAGGCTGCCTAGCCCCGACTACGAGCAGTACTTC. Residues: CATSRLPSPDYEQYF.

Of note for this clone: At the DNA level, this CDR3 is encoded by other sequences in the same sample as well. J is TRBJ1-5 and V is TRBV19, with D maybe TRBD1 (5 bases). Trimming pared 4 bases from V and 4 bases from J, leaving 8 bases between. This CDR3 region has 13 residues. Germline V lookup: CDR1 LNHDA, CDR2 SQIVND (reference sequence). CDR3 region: CASSSGGNQPQHF. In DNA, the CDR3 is TGTGCCAGTAGTAGTGGGGGGAATCAGCCCCAGCATTTT.

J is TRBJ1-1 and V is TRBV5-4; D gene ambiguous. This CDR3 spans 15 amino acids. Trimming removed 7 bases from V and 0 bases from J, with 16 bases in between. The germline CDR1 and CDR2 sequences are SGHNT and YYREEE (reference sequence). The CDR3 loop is CASGVEQQMNTEAFF. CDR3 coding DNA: TGTGCCAGCGGCGTAGAACAGCAGATGAACACTGAAGCTTTCTTT.

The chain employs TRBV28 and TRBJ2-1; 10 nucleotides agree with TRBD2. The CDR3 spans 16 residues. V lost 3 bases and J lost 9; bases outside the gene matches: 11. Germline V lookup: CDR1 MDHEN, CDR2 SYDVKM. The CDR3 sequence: CASSFSASGSFGEQFF. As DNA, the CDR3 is TGTGCCAGCAGTTTTAGTGCTAGCGGGAGTTTTGGTGAGCAGTTCTTC.

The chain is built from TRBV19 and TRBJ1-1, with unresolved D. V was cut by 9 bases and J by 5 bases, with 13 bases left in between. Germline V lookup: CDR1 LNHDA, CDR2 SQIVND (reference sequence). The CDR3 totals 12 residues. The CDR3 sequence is CASRVARTEAFF. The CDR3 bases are TGTGCCAGCCGGGTCGCCAGGACTGAAGCTTTCTTT.